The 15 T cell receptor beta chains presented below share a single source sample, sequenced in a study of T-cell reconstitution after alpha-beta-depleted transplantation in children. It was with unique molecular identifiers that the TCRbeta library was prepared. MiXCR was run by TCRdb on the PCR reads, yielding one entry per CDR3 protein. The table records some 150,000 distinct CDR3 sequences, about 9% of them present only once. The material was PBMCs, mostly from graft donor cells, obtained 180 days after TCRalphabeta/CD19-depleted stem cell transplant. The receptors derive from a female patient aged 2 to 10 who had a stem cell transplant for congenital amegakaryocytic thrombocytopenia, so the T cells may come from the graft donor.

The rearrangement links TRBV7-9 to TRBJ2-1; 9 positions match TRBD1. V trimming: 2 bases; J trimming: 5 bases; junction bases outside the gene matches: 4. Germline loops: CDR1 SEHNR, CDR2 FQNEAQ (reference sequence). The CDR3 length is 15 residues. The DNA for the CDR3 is TGTGCCAGCAGCTTAATACAGGGGGCCGACAATGAGCAGTTCTTC. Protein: CASSLIQGADNEQFF.

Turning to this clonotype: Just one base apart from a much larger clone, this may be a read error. The CDR3 nucleotides are TGTGCCAGCAGCCAGGGACCTGCCGGGACCCAGTACTTC. It is translated as CASSQGPAGTQYF. V and J are TRBV28 and TRBJ2-5; D tentatively fits TRBD1 or TRBD2 (5 bases each). The germline V gene encodes CDR1 MDHEN and CDR2 SYDVKM. The CDR3 runs to 13 residues. The V and J ends lost 6 bases and 7 bases respectively, with 15 bases between them. Full variable domain (remainder filled in from reference TRBV28 and TRBJ2-5): DVKVTQSSRYLVKRTGEKVFLECVQDMDHENMFWYRQDPGLGLRLIYFSYDVKMKEKGDIPEGYSVSREKKERFSLILESASTNQTSMYLCASSQGPAGTQYFGPGTRLLVL.

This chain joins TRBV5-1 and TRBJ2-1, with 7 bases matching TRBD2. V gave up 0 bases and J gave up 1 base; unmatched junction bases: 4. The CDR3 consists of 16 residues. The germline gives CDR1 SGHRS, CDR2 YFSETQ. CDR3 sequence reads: CASSLDVGGSYNEQFF. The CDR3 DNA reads TGCGCCAGCAGCTTGGACGTCGGGGGGTCCTACAATGAGCAGTTCTTC.

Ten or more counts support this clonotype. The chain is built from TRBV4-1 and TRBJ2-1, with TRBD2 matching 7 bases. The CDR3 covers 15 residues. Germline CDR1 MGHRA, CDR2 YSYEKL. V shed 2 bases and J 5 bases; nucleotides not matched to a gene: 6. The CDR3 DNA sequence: TGCGCCAGCAGCCAACTGGCGGGAGACCACAATGAGCAGTTCTTC. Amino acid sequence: CASSQLAGDHNEQFF.

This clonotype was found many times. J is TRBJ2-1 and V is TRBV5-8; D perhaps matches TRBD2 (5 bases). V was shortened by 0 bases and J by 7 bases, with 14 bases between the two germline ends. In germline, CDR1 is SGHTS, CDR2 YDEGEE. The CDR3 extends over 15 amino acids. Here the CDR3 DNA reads TGTGCCAGCAGCTTGGGGTATCCCCCGGGGAATGAGCAGTTCTTC. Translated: CASSLGYPPGNEQFF.

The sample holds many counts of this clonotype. CDR3 loop: CASTPGLAGANEQFF. Here the CDR3 DNA reads TGTGCCAGCACCCCCGGGCTAGCGGGAGCCAATGAGCAGTTCTTC. V gene TRBV28 combines with J gene TRBJ2-1; 10 bases line up with TRBD2. Unmatched junction bases numbered 9, after V lost 7 bases and J lost 6 bases. Germline V gene lookup returns CDR1 MDHEN and CDR2 SYDVKM. The CDR3 is 15 residues long. Full variable domain (remainder filled in from reference TRBV28 and TRBJ2-1): DVKVTQSSRYLVKRTGEKVFLECVQDMDHENMFWYRQDPGLGLRLIYFSYDVKMKEKGDIPEGYSVSREKKERFSLILESASTNQTSMYLCASTPGLAGANEQFFGPGTRLTVL.

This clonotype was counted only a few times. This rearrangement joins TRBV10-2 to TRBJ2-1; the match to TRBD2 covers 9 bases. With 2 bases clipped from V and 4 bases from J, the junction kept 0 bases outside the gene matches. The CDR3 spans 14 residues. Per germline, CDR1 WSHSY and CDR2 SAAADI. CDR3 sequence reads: CASSESGGYNEQFF. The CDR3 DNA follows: TGCGCCAGCAGTGAGAGCGGGGGGTACAATGAGCAGTTCTTC.

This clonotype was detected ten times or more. CDR3 protein: CASSDSMNTEAFF. The DNA of the CDR3 is TGCGCCAGCAGCGACTCCATGAACACTGAAGCTTTCTTT. The rearrangement links TRBV5-1 to TRBJ1-1; no definite D call. The CDR3 spans 13 residues. Germline CDR1 is SGHRS and CDR2 is YFSETQ. Trimming cost V 4 bases and J 0 bases, with 7 bases left between them.

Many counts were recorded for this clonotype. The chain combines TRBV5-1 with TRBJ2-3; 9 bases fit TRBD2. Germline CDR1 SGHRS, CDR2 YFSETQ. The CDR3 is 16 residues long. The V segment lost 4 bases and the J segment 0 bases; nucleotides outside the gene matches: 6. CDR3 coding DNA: TGCGCCAGCAGCATTCCTAGCGGGAAAAGCACAGATACGCAGTATTTT. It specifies CASSIPSGKSTDTQYF.

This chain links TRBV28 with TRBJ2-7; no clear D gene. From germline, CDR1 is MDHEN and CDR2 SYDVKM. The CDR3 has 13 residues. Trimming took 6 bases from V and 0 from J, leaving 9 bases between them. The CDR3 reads CASRPGPSYEQYF. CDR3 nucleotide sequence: TGTGCCAGCAGGCCCGGGCCCTCCTACGAGCAGTACTTC.

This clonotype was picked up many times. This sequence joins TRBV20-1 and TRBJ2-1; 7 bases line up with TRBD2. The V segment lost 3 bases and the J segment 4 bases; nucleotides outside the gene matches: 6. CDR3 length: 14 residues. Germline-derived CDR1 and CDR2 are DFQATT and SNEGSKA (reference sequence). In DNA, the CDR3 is TGCAGTGCTAGTCTAGCGGAGACTTACAATGAGCAGTTCTTC. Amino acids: CSASLAETYNEQFF.

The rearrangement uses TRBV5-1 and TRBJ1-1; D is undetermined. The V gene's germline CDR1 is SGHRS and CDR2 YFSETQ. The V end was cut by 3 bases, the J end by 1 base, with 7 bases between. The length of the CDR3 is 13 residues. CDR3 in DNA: TGCGCCAGCAGCTGGGTGAAGAACACTGAAGCTTTCTTT. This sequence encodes CASSWVKNTEAFF.

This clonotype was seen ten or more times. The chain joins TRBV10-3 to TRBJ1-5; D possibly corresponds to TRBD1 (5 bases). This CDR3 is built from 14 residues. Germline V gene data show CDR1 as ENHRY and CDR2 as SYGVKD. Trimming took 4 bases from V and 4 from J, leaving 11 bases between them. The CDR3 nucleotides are TGTGCCATCAGTGCACAGGTAAGAAATCAGCCCCAGCATTTT. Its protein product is CAISAQVRNQPQHF.

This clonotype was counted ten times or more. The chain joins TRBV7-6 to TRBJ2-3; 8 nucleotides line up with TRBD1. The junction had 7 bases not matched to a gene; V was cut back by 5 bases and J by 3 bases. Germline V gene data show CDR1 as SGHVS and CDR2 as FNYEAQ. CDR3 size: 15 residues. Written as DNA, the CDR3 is TGTGCCAGCAGCGCATACAGGGGGAGGACAGATACGCAGTATTTT. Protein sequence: CASSAYRGRTDTQYF.

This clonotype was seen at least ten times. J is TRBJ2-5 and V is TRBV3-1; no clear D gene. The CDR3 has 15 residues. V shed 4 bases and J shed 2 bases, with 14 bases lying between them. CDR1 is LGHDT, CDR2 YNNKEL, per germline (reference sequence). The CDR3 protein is CASSPRQTFQETQYF. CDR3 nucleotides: TGTGCCAGCAGCCCTCGCCAGACTTTTCAAGAGACCCAGTACTTC.